This passage covers 23 T cell receptor beta chains from one sample sequenced in a study of regulatory T cells in long-lasting Graves disease. Regarding time point: newly diagnosed GD, antithyroid drugs for less than 3 months. Preparation of the TCR library used RNA extracted from PBMCs. In building TCR beta libraries, iRepertoire HTBI primers were used together with Arm-PCR of CDR3 regions. Each CDR3 protein gets one entry after TCRdb re-called the multiplex PCR reads with MiXCR. The table shows 200,000 to 250,000 distinct CDR3 sequences, with roughly a fifth occurring only once. In addition, the sample was reused for a study of T cells in Graves' hyperthyroidism and ophthalmopathy.

The material was peripheral blood mononuclear cells (PBMCs), obtained at new diagnosis, from a patient treated with antithyroid drugs. The receptors were sampled from a young woman with Graves disease.

This clonotype has ten or more counts. V and J are TRBV10-2 and TRBJ1-1; unclear D gene. CDR3 length: 12 amino acids. V lost 6 bases and J 4 bases, leaving 9 bases between the germline ends. Looked up from germline, CDR1 is WSHSY and CDR2 is SAAADI. The CDR3 loop reads CASRGILTEAFF. CDR3 in DNA: TGCGCCAGCAGAGGGATTCTCACTGAAGCTTTCTTT.

This chain links TRBV30 with TRBJ2-1; tentatively, D is TRBD2 (5 bases). V was shortened by 5 bases and J by 10 bases, with 9 bases between the two germline ends. This CDR3 spans 10 amino acids. CDR1 is GTSNPN and CDR2 is SVGIG in the germline V gene (reference sequence). CDR3 coding DNA: TGTGCCTGGGGGAGCGCAGAGCAGTTCTTC. Protein sequence: CAWGSAEQFF.

This clonotype was recorded many times. The rearrangement joins TRBV20-1 to TRBJ1-1; 8 bases match TRBD1. Germline trimming cut 6 bases from V and 4 bases from J; bases unmatched to any gene: 13. In germline, CDR1 is DFQATT, CDR2 SNEGSKA (reference sequence). There are 15 residues in the CDR3. The CDR3: CSAQASDRVSTEAFF. The DNA for the CDR3 is TGCAGTGCCCAGGCTTCGGACAGGGTGAGCACTGAAGCTTTCTTT.

This clonotype was observed many times. The V gene is TRBV6-1, the J gene TRBJ1-1; 7 positions match TRBD1. Germline trimming cut 4 bases from V and 7 bases from J; bases unmatched to any gene: 6. This CDR3 spans 13 amino acids. The germline gives CDR1 MNHNS, CDR2 SASEGT. This CDR3 is CASSGRDSLEAFF. The CDR3 DNA reads TGTGCCAGCAGTGGCCGGGACAGCCTTGAAGCTTTCTTT.

The V and J genes are TRBV5-1 and TRBJ1-5; D might be TRBD1 (6 bases). The V and J ends lost 1 base and 3 bases respectively, with 11 bases between them. The CDR3 is made up of 15 amino acids. CDR1 and CDR2 from the germline V gene are SGHRS and YFSETQ. In DNA form, the CDR3 reads TGCGCCAGCAGCTTGAGTGGGGGGCCCAATCAGCCCCAGCATTTT. Amino acid sequence: CASSLSGGPNQPQHF. Full variable domain (missing parts from reference TRBV5-1 and TRBJ1-5): KAGVTQTPRYLIKTRGQQVTLSCSPISGHRSVSWYQQTPGQGLQFLFEYFSETQRNKGNFPGRFSGRQFSNSRSEMNVSTLELGDSALYLCASSLSGGPNQPQHFGDGTRLSIL.

This clonotype was picked up one time. This likely traces to a read error, being one base from a far larger clone. The V and J genes are TRBV2 and TRBJ1-4; a possible D gene is TRBD1 (5 bases). The DNA matches TRBJ1-6 better at its end, which makes the J call doubtful. This CDR3 is 14 amino acids long. Germline loops: CDR1 SNHLY, CDR2 FYNNEI. The CDR3 spells CARSRGGYNSPLHF. CDR3 DNA: TGTGCCAGGTCCCGGGGCGGCTATAATTCACCCCTCCACTTT.

This clonotype has at least ten counts. V gene TRBV11-2 combines with J gene TRBJ1-2, with D possibly TRBD1 on 6 matching bases. CDR1 and CDR2 from the germline V gene are SGHAT and FQNNGV. The CDR3 is made up of 20 amino acids. Trimming removed 4 bases from V and 1 base from J, with 28 bases in between. CDR3 loop: CASSSPGGRTRKTDNYGYTF. CDR3 nucleotides: TGTGCCAGCAGCTCACCGGGGGGCAGGACCCGAAAGACGGATAACTATGGCTACACCTTC.

This clonotype was recorded many times. CDR3 sequence (DNA): TGTGCCAGCAGTCCGGACGGCAAGGGCACTGAAGCTTTCTTT. It translates to CASSPDGKGTEAFF. V usage is TRBV12-3 or TRBV12-4 and J usage is TRBJ1-1; D remains ambiguous. The CDR3 has 14 amino acids. V was pared by 5 bases and J by 4 bases, with 14 bases between.

This clonotype occurred many times. This rearrangement joins TRBV7-3 to TRBJ2-1, with no clear D. Germline V gene lookup returns CDR1 SGHTA and CDR2 FQGTGA. Trimming stripped 1 base from V and 9 bases from J, with 7 bases between. CDR3 size: 12 residues. The CDR3 protein is CASSLNAVEQFF. In nucleotides, the CDR3 is TGTGCCAGCAGCTTAAATGCAGTTGAGCAGTTCTTC.

To note about this clonotype: A much more abundant neighbour one base away suggests this may be a read error. V usage is TRBV19 and J usage is TRBJ1-6; D unresolved. Germline values: CDR1 LNHDA, CDR2 SQIVND (reference sequence). The CDR3 loop spans 15 amino acids. In DNA, the CDR3 is TGTGCCAGTAGTACCGGGCGCTCCTATAATCCACCCCTCCACTTT. It yields the protein CASSTGRSYNPPLHF.

This clonotype has only a few counts. The J gene is TRBJ2-6, the V gene TRBV19, with 8 nucleotides matching TRBD1. This CDR3 region has 17 residues. V was clipped by 4 bases and J by 4 bases; unmatched bases: 9. Germline V lookup: CDR1 LNHDA, CDR2 SQIVND (reference sequence). In nucleotides, the CDR3 is TGTGCCAGTAGTACCTCGGACAGGGTGGACGGGGCCAACGTCCTGACTTTC. Amino acids: CASSTSDRVDGANVLTF.

The chain employs TRBV28 and TRBJ1-4; 12 bases match TRBD1. With V trimmed by 3 bases and J by 1 base, 9 bases remained unmatched. Germline assignment: CDR1 MDHEN and CDR2 SYDVKM. The CDR3 spans 19 residues. As DNA, the CDR3 is TGTGCCAGCAGTTTTCTCTCGGGACAGGGGGCGAGAACTAATGAAAAACTGTTTTTT. Amino acid sequence: CASSFLSGQGARTNEKLFF.

This clonotype was counted ten times or more. The chain carries TRBV30 and TRBJ1-1; D is perhaps TRBD1 (5 bases). CDR3 length equals 13 residues. The V end lost 2 bases, the J end lost 11 bases, and 18 bases lay between the germline ends. Germline V lookup: CDR1 GTSNPN, CDR2 SVGIG (reference sequence). The DNA for the CDR3 is TGTGCCTGGAGTACAACAGGAACTTTGAGGGCTTTCTTT. Residues: CAWSTTGTLRAFF.

This clonotype was detected once. This likely reflects a read error, since a far larger clone is one base away. The chain uses TRBV7-9 and TRBJ2-7; 8 bases match TRBD1. CDR1 SEHNR and CDR2 FQNEAQ come from the germline V gene (reference sequence). This CDR3 is 15 amino acids long. V lost 4 bases to trimming and J lost 1 base; unmatched junction nucleotides: 6. Here the CDR3 reads CASSSRTGSSYEQYF. The CDR3 DNA reads as TGTGCCAGCAGCTCCCGGACAGGGAGTTCCTACGAGCAGTACTTC.

This clonotype has a count of ten or more. The chain links TRBV5-1 to TRBJ1-1, with 8 bases aligning to TRBD1. Germline assignment: CDR1 SGHRS and CDR2 YFSETQ. The length of the CDR3 is 14 residues. V was clipped by 5 bases and J by 3 bases; unmatched bases: 6. This chain's CDR3 is CASRSGQGHTEAFF. CDR3 in DNA: TGCGCCAGCAGGTCAGGACAGGGCCACACTGAAGCTTTCTTT.

Worth noting for this clonotype: This may stem from a read error, because a much larger clone lies one nucleotide away. The rearrangement joins TRBV2 to TRBJ1-4; D is uncertain. Germline CDR1 reads SNHLY; CDR2 reads FYNNEI. The CDR3 is 12 amino acids. The V end lost 2 bases, the J end lost 2 bases, and 0 bases lay between the germline ends. CDR3 nucleotides: TGTGCCAGCAGTGAAACTAATGAAAAACTGTTTTTT. This codes for CASSETNEKLFF.

The sample holds many counts of this clonotype. V and J are TRBV27 and TRBJ2-7; the D is unclear. There are 14 residues in the CDR3. Trimming took 6 bases from V and 3 from J, leaving 15 bases between them. Germline V gene sequence: CDR1 MNHEY, CDR2 SMNVEV (reference sequence). CDR3 protein: CASSPSPSYYEQYF. CDR3 nucleotides: TGTGCCAGCAGCCCCTCCCCGTCGTACTACGAGCAGTACTTC.

This clonotype was seen repeatedly, ten times or more. The chain combines TRBV5-1 with TRBJ2-5; 8 positions agree with TRBD1. The ends lost 4 bases at V and 3 bases at J; junction bases unmatched: 8. Germline V gives CDR1 SGHRS, CDR2 YFSETQ. The CDR3 is made up of 15 amino acids. DNA for the CDR3: TGCGCCAGCAGCCCATATTGGACAGGGAAAGAGACCCAGTACTTC. Translated: CASSPYWTGKETQYF.

This clonotype was picked up a small number of times. For the CDR3, the DNA is TGTGCCAGCAGTTTAACTAGCGGGAGTTCCAAAAACATTCAGTACTTC. Amino acid sequence: CASSLTSGSSKNIQYF. The V call is TRBV28, the J call TRBJ2-4; 11 bases line up with TRBD2. With V trimmed by 2 bases and J by 2 bases, 2 bases remained unmatched. CDR1 and CDR2 (germline): MDHEN, SYDVKM. The CDR3 loop spans 16 amino acids.

This clonotype was picked up many times. The chain couples TRBV5-1 to TRBJ2-2; tentative D call: TRBD1 (5 bases). The CDR3 covers 16 residues. V lost 2 bases, J lost 1 base, and 12 bases lay in between. Germline assignment: CDR1 SGHRS and CDR2 YFSETQ. The CDR3 spells CASSFFPTGNTGELFF. DNA of the CDR3: TGCGCCAGCAGCTTTTTCCCAACAGGGAACACCGGGGAGCTGTTTTTT.

This clonotype was recorded many times. CDR3 protein: CASSSRIQPQHF. The CDR3 DNA follows: TGTGCCAGCAGTTCACGGATCCAGCCCCAGCATTTT. This chain connects TRBV28 to TRBJ1-5; no clear D gene. Germline CDR1 is MDHEN and CDR2 is SYDVKM. Deletions cut 4 bases from V and 7 bases from J, with 8 bases between. CDR3 size: 12 residues.

The sample holds many counts of this clonotype. This sequence joins TRBV20-1 and TRBJ1-1; D might be TRBD1 (5 bases). V was trimmed by 6 bases and J by 1 base, leaving 15 bases between them. From germline, CDR1 is DFQATT and CDR2 SNEGSKA (reference sequence). The CDR3 spans 14 residues. Written as DNA, the CDR3 is TGCAGTGCCACCGAAGGGACGTCGAACACTGAAGCTTTCTTT. The encoded protein is CSATEGTSNTEAFF.

This clonotype was picked up a small number of times. The rearrangement links TRBV9 to TRBJ2-3, with D perhaps TRBD2 (5 bases). V was cut by 3 bases and J by 2 bases, with 13 bases left in between. The CDR3 runs 15 residues. Germline-derived CDR1 and CDR2 are SGDLS and YYNGEE. The CDR3 loop is CASSDSTRDTDTQYF. The CDR3 DNA reads TGTGCCAGCAGCGACTCTACCCGGGACACAGATACGCAGTATTTT.